The sequence of this TCR beta chain was determined in a study of blood T cells in healthy people across ages. Study-level results: Versus aged donors, long-lived donors had higher diversity and more naive CD4+ cells.

Details on this clonotype: Antigen specificity is unknown.

Trimming at V came to 5 bases and at J to 6 bases, leaving 10 bases not matched to a gene. Germline-derived CDR1 and CDR2 are SGHTA and FQGNSA. This CDR3 region has 16 residues. Then a second PCR, running roughly 6 to 11 cycles, was carried out with a sample-barcoded 5' primer and a J-beta primer mix. TCRdb reanalysed the 5' RACE reads using MiXCR and keeps one entry per CDR3 protein. Of some 1,500,000 distinct CDR3 sequences listed, 42% are singletons. The V gene is TRBV7-2, the J gene TRBJ2-1, with TRBD2 matching 10 bases. The sequenced material came from blood. The origin of this receptor is a young woman in good health. The CDR3 here is CTSSMYSSGRGNEQFF. CDR3 DNA sequence: TGTACCAGCAGCATGTATTCTAGCGGGAGAGGCAATGAGCAGTTCTTC.